This T cell receptor (beta chain) was profiled in a study of blood T cell repertoires in COVID-19. Assay: immunoSEQ multiplex PCR; the TCRdb copy retains only in-frame clones and omits some. The table includes 85,000 to 95,000 clones, 70% to 85% detected once. Germline CDR1 and CDR2: SGHRS and YFSETQ. Trimming removed 5 bases at V and 0 bases at J, with 15 bases between. The CDR3 totals 15 residues. Specimen: peripheral blood. The sequence derives from a man between 65 and 85 years old with acute or convalescent COVID-19. The genes are TRBV5-1 and TRBJ2-7; maybe TRBD1 (6 bases). In DNA form, the CDR3 reads TGCGCCAGCAGGCACCGCCGGGACACCTCCTACGAGCAGTACTTC. It yields the protein CASRHRRDTSYEQYF. The whole variable domain, remainder taken from reference TRBV5-1 and TRBJ2-7, is KAGVTQTPRYLIKTRGQQVTLSCSPISGHRSVSWYQQTPGQGLQFLFEYFSETQRNKGNFPGRFSGRQFSNSRSEMNVSTLELGDSALYLCASRHRRDTSYEQYFGPGTRLTVT.